Each of the 23 T cell receptor beta chains below was sequenced from the same sample in a study of T cell responses to AZD1222 COVID-19 vaccine. Libraries were prepared by immunoSEQ multiplex PCR; TCRdb keeps only in-frame clonotypes and omits some of them. The sample includes roughly 100,000 clones, 75% to 90% seen only once; the top ten take roughly two fifths. The source was peripheral blood, collected 28 days after the second AZD1222 dose. Receptors originate from an adult who received the AZD1222 COVID-19 vaccine.

The V call is TRBV24-1, the J call TRBJ2-1; a weak D match, TRBD1 (6 bases). The CDR3 runs 15 residues. Trimming cost V 6 bases and J 0 bases, with 11 bases left between them. Germline CDR1 KGHDR, CDR2 SFDVKD. Here the CDR3 reads CATSRAGVSYNEQFF. CDR3 in DNA: TGTGCCACCAGTAGGGCAGGGGTCTCCTACAATGAGCAGTTCTTC.

The rearrangement uses TRBV28 and TRBJ2-7; 10 nucleotides align to TRBD2. After removal of 8 bases from V and 6 bases from J, the junction contained 10 bases not matched to a gene. The CDR3 runs 14 residues. CDR1 is MDHEN and CDR2 is SYDVKM in the germline V gene. As DNA, the CDR3 is TGTGCCAGCGGTAGCGGGAGGAACCGAGGCGAGCAGTACTTC. Translated, it gives CASGSGRNRGEQYF.

CDR3 sequence reads: CASSLRGGQGANTEAFF. The CDR3 DNA sequence: TGTGCCAGCAGCTTAAGAGGGGGCCAGGGGGCGAACACTGAAGCTTTCTTT. J is TRBJ1-1 and V is TRBV7-2; TRBD1 aligns across 8 bases. Germline CDR1 and CDR2: SGHTA and FQGNSA. With V trimmed by 2 bases and J by 1 base, 9 bases remained unmatched. The CDR3 is 17 amino acids.

This sequence joins TRBV28 and TRBJ2-7, with D uncertain. The CDR3 runs 10 residues. The V gene lost 3 bases and the J gene lost 5 bases, with 2 bases spanning the gap. The V gene's germline CDR1 is MDHEN and CDR2 SYDVKM. CDR3 sequence (DNA): TGTGCCAGCAGTTTCCACGAGCAGTACTTC. It translates to CASSFHEQYF.

The DNA of the CDR3 is TGTGCCAGCACTTCCTCAGCGGGAGGAACCGGGGAGCTGTTTTTT. It yields the protein CASTSSAGGTGELFF. The chain uses TRBV2 and TRBJ2-2, with 9 bases that match TRBD2. The trim removed 7 bases at V and 5 bases at J, leaving 8 bases unmatched. CDR1 and CDR2 from the germline V gene are SNHLY and FYNNEI. The CDR3 covers 15 residues.

The chain combines TRBV19 with TRBJ1-2, with 9 nucleotides matching TRBD1. CDR1 and CDR2 (germline): LNHDA, SQIVND (reference sequence). This CDR3 spans 16 amino acids. J was trimmed by 5 bases and V by 7 bases; bases with no gene match: 14. This CDR3 reads CASNDRDRVELYGYTF. The CDR3 bases are TGTGCCAGTAATGACCGGGACAGGGTGGAGCTTTATGGCTACACCTTC.

J is TRBJ1-6 and V is TRBV15; D possibly corresponds to TRBD1 (6 bases). Trimming cost V 4 bases and J 8 bases, with 21 bases left between them. Germline V gene lookup returns CDR1 LNHNV and CDR2 YYDKDF (reference sequence). The CDR3 totals 17 residues. CDR3 sequence (DNA): TGTGCCACCAGCACCGCGAGGGGGGGATTCAGGGATTCACCCCTCCACTTT. Protein sequence: CATSTARGGFRDSPLHF.

The chain couples TRBV7-2 to TRBJ1-5, with D tentatively TRBD1 (5 bases). CDR1 and CDR2 from the germline V gene are SGHTA and FQGNSA. V was pared by 1 base and J by 4 bases, with 14 bases between. This CDR3 contains 16 residues. CDR3 DNA sequence: TGTGCCAGCAGCTTAGTCGGTAGGGGAGGGAATCAGCCCCAGCATTTT. Translation gives CASSLVGRGGNQPQHF.

This chain links TRBV19 with TRBJ1-1; D is ambiguous. The ends were cut back, 1 base at V and 1 base at J, with 10 bases in the middle. Germline values: CDR1 LNHDA, CDR2 SQIVND (reference sequence). The CDR3 loop spans 15 amino acids. CDR3 residues: CASSIVVAGNTEAFF. In nucleotides, the CDR3 is TGTGCCAGTAGTATAGTCGTTGCAGGGAACACTGAAGCTTTCTTT.

This rearrangement joins TRBV7-3 to TRBJ2-1, with TRBD2 identical over 16 bases. J was trimmed by 7 bases and V by 2 bases; bases with no gene match: 8. Germline lookup yields CDR1 SGHTA and CDR2 FQGTGA. The CDR3 sequence is 18 residues long. Written as DNA, the CDR3 is TGTGCCAGCAGCTTATCGGGACTAGCGGGAGGGCCGAGGAATGAGCAGTTCTTC. This encodes CASSLSGLAGGPRNEQFF.

The rearrangement uses TRBV28 and TRBJ1-5; D is unresolved. Germline loops: CDR1 MDHEN, CDR2 SYDVKM. The ends were cut back, 3 bases at V and 9 bases at J, with 9 bases in the middle. The CDR3 has 12 amino acids. The CDR3 loop reads CASSFGLWPQHF. In DNA, the CDR3 is TGTGCCAGCAGTTTTGGTCTTTGGCCCCAGCATTTT.

The V gene is TRBV23-1, the J gene TRBJ1-5; D call uncertain. TRBV23-1 is recorded as an ORF, its role being uncertain. The V end lost 2 bases, the J end lost 5 bases, and 10 bases lay between the germline ends. The CDR3 runs 14 residues. CDR3 region: CASSQRNPYQPQHF. The CDR3 region has the DNA TGCGCCAGCAGTCAACGGAACCCGTATCAGCCCCAGCATTTT.

The chain uses TRBV6-5 and TRBJ1-2; 8 bases are shared with TRBD1. CDR1 is MNHEY, CDR2 SVGAGI, per germline. The CDR3 spans 14 residues. Trimming at V came to 11 bases and at J to 8 bases, leaving 16 bases not matched to a gene. Written as DNA, the CDR3 is TGTGCCGGCCGAGCGGGGGACAGGTATATGGGCTACACCTTC. This encodes CAGRAGDRYMGYTF.

This clone was seen just once. The chain couples TRBV3-1 (or the pseudogene TRBV3-2) to TRBJ2-6; no clear D. The CDR3 totals 14 residues. Trimming cost V 2 bases and J 0 bases, with 2 bases left between them. Germline lookup yields CDR1 LGHDT and CDR2 YNNKEL (reference sequence). The DNA of the CDR3 is TGTGCCAGCAGCCAAAACTCTGGGGCCAACGTCCTGACTTTC. It yields the protein CASSQNSGANVLTF.

The chain carries TRBV9 and TRBJ1-2, with 10 bases aligning to TRBD1. Trimming cost V 3 bases and J 6 bases; bases outside gene matches: 8. The CDR3 spans 15 residues. Looked up from germline, CDR1 is SGDLS and CDR2 is YYNGEE. The CDR3 DNA reads as TGTGCCAGCAGCGGAGGGGGACAGGGGTATGATGGCTACACCTTC. Protein: CASSGGGQGYDGYTF.

This clone has a single count. The chain combines TRBV13 with TRBJ1-2, with a possible D match to TRBD1 (5 bases). This CDR3 has 12 amino acids. CDR1 PRHDT and CDR2 FYEKMQ come from the germline V gene (reference sequence). Between the trimmed V and J ends, which lost 5 bases and 6 bases, there was a span of 10 bases. The CDR3 nucleotides read TGTGCCAGCAGCATTCGGGGGAATGGCTACACCTTC. Encoded protein: CASSIRGNGYTF.

J is TRBJ2-7 and V is TRBV4-1, with D perhaps matching TRBD2 (6 bases). Germline V gene sequence: CDR1 MGHRA, CDR2 YSYEKL. Trimming stripped 0 bases from V and 6 bases from J, with 18 bases between. The CDR3 covers 16 residues. The DNA for the CDR3 is TGCGCCAGCAGCCAAGATCGAGCAGGGAAGGGAGGCGAGCAGTACTTC. It is translated as CASSQDRAGKGGEQYF.

J is TRBJ2-7 and V is TRBV7-3; a possible D gene is TRBD2 (6 bases). V was trimmed by 6 bases and J by 4 bases, leaving 19 bases between them. CDR3 size: 15 residues. Germline loops: CDR1 SGHTA, CDR2 FQGTGA. The CDR3: CASRMGGGPPYEQYF. The CDR3 coding sequence is TGTGCCAGCAGAATGGGGGGAGGCCCCCCTTACGAGCAGTACTTC.

The chain is built from TRBV6-4 and TRBJ2-3; TRBD1 matches 7 bases. V shed 0 bases, J shed 2 bases, and the junction held 2 bases outside the gene matches. Germline V lookup: CDR1 MRHNA, CDR2 SNTAGT. CDR3 length: 15 residues. CDR3 coding DNA: TGTGCCAGCAGTGACTCGACAGGGTCCACAGATACGCAGTATTTT. The encoded protein is CASSDSTGSTDTQYF.

A single count supports this clone. The CDR3 DNA reads as TGTGCCAGCAGTGGGACAGGGGGCGACGGTGAGCAGTTCTTC. Protein sequence: CASSGTGGDGEQFF. The chain is built from TRBV25-1 and TRBJ2-1, with 11 bases identical to TRBD1. There are 14 residues in the CDR3. The trim removed 4 bases at V and 9 bases at J, leaving 5 bases unmatched. CDR1 MGHDK and CDR2 SYGVNS come from the germline V gene.

The rearrangement joins TRBV28 to TRBJ2-1, with D possibly being TRBD1 or TRBD2 (5 bases each). Germline V lookup: CDR1 MDHEN, CDR2 SYDVKM. The CDR3 extends over 16 amino acids. Trimming cost V 8 bases and J 7 bases, with 24 bases left between them. The CDR3 coding sequence is TGTGCCAGCGGGGAAAGGGACCGACCCTTTGGAAATGAGCAGTTCTTC. This translates into CASGERDRPFGNEQFF.

This chain joins TRBV9 and TRBJ1-3, with 9 bases that match TRBD1. Looked up from germline, CDR1 is SGDLS and CDR2 is YYNGEE. V gave up 6 bases and J gave up 1 base; unmatched junction bases: 2. The CDR3 is 14 amino acids. The CDR3 sequence is CASTTGGSGNTIYF. The CDR3 region has the DNA TGTGCCAGCACGACAGGGGGGTCTGGAAACACCATATATTTT.

V usage is TRBV28 and J usage is TRBJ2-1; no clear D. Trimming cost V 2 bases and J 0 bases, with 14 bases left between them. The CDR3 is made up of 17 amino acids. CDR1 is MDHEN, CDR2 SYDVKM, per germline. CDR3 sequence reads: CASSLMAQRSSYNEQFF. The CDR3 DNA follows: TGTGCCAGCAGTTTAATGGCTCAGAGGAGCTCCTACAATGAGCAGTTCTTC.